The 10 T cell receptor beta chains in this list originate from one sample, sequenced in a study of blood T cells in healthy people across ages (dated by TCRdb to about 2015). The library was produced with 5' RACE. These reads were obtained on an Illumina HiSeq 2500. The second PCR ran for roughly 7 to 11 cycles and used a J-beta primer mix along with a sample-barcoded 5' primer. The raw public data were reprocessed by TCRdb itself: fastp quality trimming at Q25, MiXCR clonotype calling, in-frame beta chains only. Rows are unified per CDR3 protein, each entry keeping the most common DNA and genes. This sample gives approximately 1.5 million distinct CDR3 sequences in total; about 42% of them show up just once. The top ten clones comprise over 3.5% of the sample. Sequenced: blood. These receptors came from a woman aged 18-29 years in good health.

The chain joins TRBV12-3 or TRBV12-4 to TRBJ2-1; TRBD2 matches 15 bases. This CDR3 has 22 residues. V trimming: 3 bases; J trimming: 9 bases; junction bases outside the gene matches: 24. This chain's CDR3 is CASSLRDRRTSGRVRAPAEQFF. Here the CDR3 DNA reads TGTGCCAGCAGTTTGCGAGATCGCCGGACTAGCGGGAGGGTTAGGGCCCCCGCTGAGCAGTTCTTC.

The CDR3: CASRRQAGRPETQYF. CDR3 bases: TGTGCCAGCAGACGCCAGGCAGGGCGGCCAGAGACCCAGTACTTC. The V gene is TRBV27, the J gene TRBJ2-5; perhaps TRBD1 as D (5 bases). V lost 6 bases and J lost 4, with 18 bases in between. This CDR3 is built from 15 residues. From germline, CDR1 is MNHEY and CDR2 SMNVEV (reference sequence).

The chain links TRBV29-1 to TRBJ2-7; D tentatively fits TRBD1 or TRBD2 (6 bases each). Germline V gene sequence: CDR1 SQVTM, CDR2 ANQGSEA. With 6 bases removed from V and 2 bases from J, the gap between germline ends came to 23 bases. The CDR3 totals 16 residues. Here the CDR3 reads CSVTTPESEGAYEQYF. The CDR3 DNA sequence: TGCAGCGTCACAACCCCCGAGTCGGAGGGGGCCTACGAGCAGTACTTC.

V is TRBV29-1 and J is TRBJ2-4; no definite D call. The CDR3 is 14 residues long. V was pared by 4 bases and J by 2 bases, with 12 bases between. Germline CDR1 SQVTM, CDR2 ANQGSEA. CDR3 region: CSVGIGQTKNIQYF. Here the CDR3 DNA reads TGCAGCGTTGGAATAGGGCAGACCAAAAACATTCAGTACTTC.

This chain links TRBV7-2 with TRBJ2-7; 7 nucleotides agree with TRBD1. Looked up from germline, CDR1 is SGHTA and CDR2 is FQGNSA. CDR3 length equals 15 residues. Germline trimming cut 5 bases from V and 2 bases from J; bases unmatched to any gene: 9. For the CDR3, the DNA is TGTGCCAGCAGCCCATTAAGGGGGCAAACCTACGAGCAGTACTTC. Its protein is CASSPLRGQTYEQYF.

The chain employs TRBV7-9 and TRBJ2-3; D is possibly TRBD1 (5 bases). The CDR3 runs 15 residues. Germline CDR1 SEHNR, CDR2 FQNEAQ (reference sequence). The V gene lost 0 bases and the J gene lost 3 bases, with 10 bases spanning the gap. CDR3 DNA: TGTGCCAGCAGCTTAGCTTGGACACGAACAGATACGCAGTATTTT. This gives the protein CASSLAWTRTDTQYF.

The chain couples TRBV20-1 to TRBJ2-3, with D tentatively TRBD1 or TRBD2 (6 bases each). The CDR3 covers 17 residues. Trimming stripped 0 bases from V and 4 bases from J, with 20 bases between. The germline V gene encodes CDR1 DFQATT and CDR2 SNEGSKA (reference sequence). CDR3 loop: CSARDEGGNGLADTQYF. In DNA form, the CDR3 reads TGCAGTGCTAGAGATGAGGGGGGAAACGGACTGGCAGATACGCAGTATTTT.

V usage is TRBV20-1 and J usage is TRBJ1-1; no reliable D call. This CDR3 spans 14 amino acids. Germline V lookup: CDR1 DFQATT, CDR2 SNEGSKA (reference sequence). Trimming left V 5 bases short and J 2 bases short, with 15 bases between. The CDR3 region is CSALNPQSNTEAFF. CDR3 coding DNA: TGCAGTGCTTTAAACCCTCAGTCTAACACTGAAGCTTTCTTT.

DNA for the CDR3: TGCGCCAGCAGCTTCAGGACAGGGGTAGAAGCTTTCTTT. Its translation is CASSFRTGVEAFF. This chain uses TRBV5-1 with TRBJ1-1; 9 bases line up with TRBD1. The germline V gene has CDR1 SGHRS and CDR2 YFSETQ. The V and J ends lost 2 bases and 8 bases, in that order; junction bases with no gene match: 4. The CDR3 contains 13 residues.

The rearrangement uses TRBV24-1 and TRBJ2-1; D possibly corresponds to TRBD1 (6 bases). The DNA end is more similar to TRBJ2-7, so the J call may be wrong. The germline V gene has CDR1 KGHDR and CDR2 SFDVKD. The length of the CDR3 is 16 residues. The CDR3: CATSDLPQQGRNEQYF. CDR3 coding DNA: TGTGCCACCAGTGATTTGCCCCAACAGGGCCGCAATGAGCAGTACTTC.